A selection of T cell receptor beta chains follows, all from one sample in a study of follicular helper T cells after annual influenza vaccination. TCRdb's copy holds only in-frame clones and misses some; the assay was immunoSEQ multiplex PCR. The table has approximately 7,400 clones, approximately 83% seen once. This sample comprised CXCR5+ CD38- circulating T follicular helper cells from blood, obtained 7 days after influenza vaccination. The receptors come from an adult who received the influenza vaccine. Each CDR3 is given with its conserved first and last residue.

TRBV6-6,CASSRTSGAYEQYF
TRBV6-1,CASSESRGGTGLTEAFF
TRBV19,CASSIYSISGSIQFF
TRBV7-9,CASSPRGSGGNNEQFF
TRBV6-1,CASSGTHNRGRTDTQYF
TRBV6-5,CASSRDRGTYNEQFF
TRBV6-5,CASSPNFYNEQFF
TRBV18,CASSWTSGTDTQYF
TRBV11-2,CASSLGGNRNEQFF
TRBV19,CASSIQRGPQHF
TRBV15,CATSKTLAGGLSFTDTQYF